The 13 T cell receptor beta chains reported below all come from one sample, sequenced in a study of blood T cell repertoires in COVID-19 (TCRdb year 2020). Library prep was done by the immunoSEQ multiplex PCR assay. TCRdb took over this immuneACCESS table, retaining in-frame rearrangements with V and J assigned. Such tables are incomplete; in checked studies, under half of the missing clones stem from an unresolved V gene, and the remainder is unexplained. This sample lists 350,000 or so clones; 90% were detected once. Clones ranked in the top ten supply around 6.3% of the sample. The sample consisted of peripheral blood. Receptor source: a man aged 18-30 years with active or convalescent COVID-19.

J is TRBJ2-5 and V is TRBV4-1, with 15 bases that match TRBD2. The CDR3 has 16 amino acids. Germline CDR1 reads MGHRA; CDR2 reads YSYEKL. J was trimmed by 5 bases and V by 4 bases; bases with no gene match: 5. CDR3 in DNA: TGCGCCAGCAGCCTACCAGGGACTAGCGGGGGGGAGACCCAGTACTTC. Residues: CASSLPGTSGGETQYF.

The CDR3 sequence: CASSLPPGHTKLFF. The CDR3 nucleotides are TGTGCCAGCAGCTTACCTCCGGGACACACAAAACTGTTTTTT. The rearrangement links TRBV11-2 to TRBJ1-4; perhaps TRBD1 as D (6 bases). This CDR3 region has 14 residues. Looked up from germline, CDR1 is SGHAT and CDR2 is FQNNGV. V was pared by 2 bases and J by 10 bases, with 14 bases between.

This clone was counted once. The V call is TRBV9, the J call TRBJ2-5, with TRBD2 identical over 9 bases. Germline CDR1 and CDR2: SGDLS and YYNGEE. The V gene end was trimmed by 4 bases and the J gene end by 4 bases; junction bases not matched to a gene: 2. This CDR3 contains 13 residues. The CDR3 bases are TGTGCCAGCAGCCGGACTAGCGTAGAGACCCAGTACTTC. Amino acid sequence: CASSRTSVETQYF.

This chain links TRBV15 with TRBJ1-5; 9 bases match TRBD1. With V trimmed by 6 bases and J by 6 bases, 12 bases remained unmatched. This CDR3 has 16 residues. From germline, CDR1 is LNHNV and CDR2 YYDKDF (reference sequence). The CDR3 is CATSLPPGQGLQPQHF. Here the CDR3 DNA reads TGTGCCACCAGTCTTCCCCCGGGACAGGGCCTTCAGCCCCAGCATTTT.

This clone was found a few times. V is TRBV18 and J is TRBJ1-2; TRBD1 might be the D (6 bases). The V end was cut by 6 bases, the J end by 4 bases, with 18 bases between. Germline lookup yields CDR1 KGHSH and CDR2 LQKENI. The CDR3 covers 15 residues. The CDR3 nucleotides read TGTGCCAGCTCTCAAGCAGGGGTCAAGGGCTATGGCTACACCTTC. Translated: CASSQAGVKGYGYTF.

Here the CDR3 reads CATSTTGTFNSNQPQHF. In DNA form, the CDR3 reads TGTGCCACCTCCACGACAGGGACCTTTAATAGCAATCAGCCCCAGCATTTT. This chain uses TRBV19 with TRBJ1-5; 7 nucleotides align to TRBD1. The ends lost 10 bases at V and 0 bases at J; junction bases unmatched: 15. Looked up from germline, CDR1 is LNHDA and CDR2 is SQIVND (reference sequence). The CDR3 is 17 residues long.

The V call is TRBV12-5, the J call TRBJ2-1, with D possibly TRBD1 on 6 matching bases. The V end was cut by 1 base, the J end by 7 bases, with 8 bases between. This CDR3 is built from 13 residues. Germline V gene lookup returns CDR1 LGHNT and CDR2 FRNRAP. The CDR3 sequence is CASGLARGNEQFF. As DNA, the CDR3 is TGTGCTAGTGGTTTGGCAAGGGGGAATGAGCAGTTCTTC.

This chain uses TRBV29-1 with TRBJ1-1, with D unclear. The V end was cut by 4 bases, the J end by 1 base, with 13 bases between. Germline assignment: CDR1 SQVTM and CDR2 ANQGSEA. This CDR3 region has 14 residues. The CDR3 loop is CSVGTRLANTEAFF. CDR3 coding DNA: TGCAGCGTTGGAACGAGGCTAGCGAACACTGAAGCTTTCTTT.

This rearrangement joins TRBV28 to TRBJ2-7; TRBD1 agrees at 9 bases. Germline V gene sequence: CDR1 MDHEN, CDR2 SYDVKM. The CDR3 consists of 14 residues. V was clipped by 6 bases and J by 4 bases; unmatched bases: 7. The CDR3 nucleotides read TGTGCCAGCAGCATAACAGGGGGCGCGTACGAGCAGTACTTC. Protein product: CASSITGGAYEQYF. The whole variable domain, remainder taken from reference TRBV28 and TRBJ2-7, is DVKVTQSSRYLVKRTGEKVFLECVQDMDHENMFWYRQDPGLGLRLIYFSYDVKMKEKGDIPEGYSVSREKKERFSLILESASTNQTSMYLCASSITGGAYEQYFGPGTRLTVT.

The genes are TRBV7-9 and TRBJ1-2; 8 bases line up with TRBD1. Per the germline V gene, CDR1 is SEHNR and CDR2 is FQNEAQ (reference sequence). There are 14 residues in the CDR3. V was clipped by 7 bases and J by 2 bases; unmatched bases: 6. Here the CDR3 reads CASTTDRVNYGYTF. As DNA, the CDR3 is TGTGCCAGCACCACGGACAGGGTGAACTATGGCTACACCTTC. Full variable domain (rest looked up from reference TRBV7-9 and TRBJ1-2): DTGVSQNPRHKITKRGQNVTFRCDPISEHNRLYWYRQTLGQGPEFLTYFQNEAQLEKSRLLSDRFSAERPKGSFSTLEIQRTEQGDSAMYLCASTTDRVNYGYTFGSGTRLTVV.

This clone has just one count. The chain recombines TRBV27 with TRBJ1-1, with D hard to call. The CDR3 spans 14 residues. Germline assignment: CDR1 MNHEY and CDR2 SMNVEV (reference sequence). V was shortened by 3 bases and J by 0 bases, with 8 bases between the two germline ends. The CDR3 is CASSFLGLNTEAFF. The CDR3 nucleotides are TGTGCCAGCAGTTTTTTGGGCTTGAACACTGAAGCTTTCTTT.

CDR3 region: CASSAGTSEAFF. Written as DNA, the CDR3 is TGTGCCAGCAGTGCCGGGACTTCCGAAGCTTTCTTT. This chain connects TRBV2 to TRBJ1-1; weak D call: TRBD1 (5 bases). The ends were cut back, 4 bases at V and 8 bases at J, with 11 bases in the middle. Germline V gene lookup returns CDR1 SNHLY and CDR2 FYNNEI. This CDR3 contains 12 residues.

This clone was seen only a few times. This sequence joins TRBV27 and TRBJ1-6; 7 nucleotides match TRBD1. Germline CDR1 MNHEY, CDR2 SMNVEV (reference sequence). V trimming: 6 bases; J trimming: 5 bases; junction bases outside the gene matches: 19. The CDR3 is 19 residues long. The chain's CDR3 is CASRPWAGGMGFDNSPLHF. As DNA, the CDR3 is TGTGCCAGCAGACCCTGGGCAGGGGGTATGGGGTTTGATAATTCACCCCTCCACTTT.